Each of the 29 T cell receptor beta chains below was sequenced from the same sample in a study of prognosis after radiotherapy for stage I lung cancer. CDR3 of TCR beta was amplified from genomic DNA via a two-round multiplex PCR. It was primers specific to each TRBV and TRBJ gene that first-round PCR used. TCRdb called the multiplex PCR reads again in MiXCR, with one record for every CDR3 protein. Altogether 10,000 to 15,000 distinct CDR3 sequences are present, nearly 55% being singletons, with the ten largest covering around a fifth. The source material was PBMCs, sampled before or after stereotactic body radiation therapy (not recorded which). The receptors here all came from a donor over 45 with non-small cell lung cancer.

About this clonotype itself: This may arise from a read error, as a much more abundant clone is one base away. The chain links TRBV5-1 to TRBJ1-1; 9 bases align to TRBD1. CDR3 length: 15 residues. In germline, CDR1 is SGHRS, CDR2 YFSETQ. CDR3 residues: CSSSSGTGYGTEAFF. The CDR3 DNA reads TGCTCCAGCAGCTCCGGGACAGGGTATGGCACTGAAGCTTTCTTT.

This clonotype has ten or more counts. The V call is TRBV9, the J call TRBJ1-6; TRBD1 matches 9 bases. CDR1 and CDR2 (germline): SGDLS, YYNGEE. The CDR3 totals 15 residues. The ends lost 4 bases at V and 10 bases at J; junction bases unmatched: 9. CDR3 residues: CASSTGTGKGSPLHF. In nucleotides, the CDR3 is TGTGCCAGCAGCACCGGGACAGGGAAAGGATCACCCCTCCACTTT. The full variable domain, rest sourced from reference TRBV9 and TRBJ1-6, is DSGVTQTPKHLITATGQRVTLRCSPRSGDLSVYWYQQSLDQGLQFLIQYYNGEERAKGNILERFSAQQFPDLHSELNLSSLELGDSALYFCASSTGTGKGSPLHFGNGTRLTVT.

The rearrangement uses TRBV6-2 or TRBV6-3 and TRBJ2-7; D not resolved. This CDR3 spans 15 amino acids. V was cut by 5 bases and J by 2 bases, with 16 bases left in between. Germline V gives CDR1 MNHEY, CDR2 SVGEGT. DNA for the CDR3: TGTGCCAGCAGTGAGGTCGTCGGGTTGACCTACGAGCAGTACTTC. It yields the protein CASSEVVGLTYEQYF.

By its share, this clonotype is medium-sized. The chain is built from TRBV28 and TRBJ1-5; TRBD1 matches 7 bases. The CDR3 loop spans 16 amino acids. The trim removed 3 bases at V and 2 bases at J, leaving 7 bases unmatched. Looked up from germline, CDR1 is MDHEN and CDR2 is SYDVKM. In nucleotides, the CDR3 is TGTGCCAGCAGTTTGGAAGGACAGGCTCGCAATCAGCCCCAGCATTTT. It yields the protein CASSLEGQARNQPQHF.

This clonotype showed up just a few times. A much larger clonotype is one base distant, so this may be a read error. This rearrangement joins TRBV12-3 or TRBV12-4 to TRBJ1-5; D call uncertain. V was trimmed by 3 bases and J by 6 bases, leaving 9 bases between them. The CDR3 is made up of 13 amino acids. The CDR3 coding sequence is TGTGCCAGCAGTTTTAGTTTCTGTCAGCCCCAGCATTTT. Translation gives CASSFSFCQPQHF.

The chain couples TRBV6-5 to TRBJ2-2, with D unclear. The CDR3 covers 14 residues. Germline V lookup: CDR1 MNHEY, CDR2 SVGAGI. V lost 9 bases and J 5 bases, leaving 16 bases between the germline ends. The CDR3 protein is CASIYSEATGELFF. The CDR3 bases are TGTGCCAGTATTTACTCAGAGGCGACCGGGGAGCTGTTTTTT.

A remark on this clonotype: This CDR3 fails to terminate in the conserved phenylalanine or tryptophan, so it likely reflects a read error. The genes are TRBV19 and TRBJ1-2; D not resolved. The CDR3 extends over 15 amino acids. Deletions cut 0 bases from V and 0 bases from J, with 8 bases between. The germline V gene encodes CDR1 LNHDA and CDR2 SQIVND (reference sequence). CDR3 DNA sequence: TGTGCCAGTAGTATAGAGACTGGATCTAACTATGGCTACACCTTA. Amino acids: CASSIETGSNYGYTL.

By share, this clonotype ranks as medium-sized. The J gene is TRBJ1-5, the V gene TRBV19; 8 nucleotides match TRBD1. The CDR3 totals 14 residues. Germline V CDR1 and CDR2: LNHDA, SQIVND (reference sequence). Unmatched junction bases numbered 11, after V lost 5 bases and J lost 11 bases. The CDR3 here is CASSPGDRFGAQHF. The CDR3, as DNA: TGTGCCAGTAGTCCCGGGGACAGGTTTGGAGCCCAGCATTTT.

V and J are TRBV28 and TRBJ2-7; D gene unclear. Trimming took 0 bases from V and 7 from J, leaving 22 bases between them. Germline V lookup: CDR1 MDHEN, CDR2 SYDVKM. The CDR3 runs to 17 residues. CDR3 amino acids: CASSLCGSGREADEQYF. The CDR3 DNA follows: TGTGCCAGCAGTTTATGTGGGTCTGGGCGTGAGGCGGATGAGCAGTACTTC.

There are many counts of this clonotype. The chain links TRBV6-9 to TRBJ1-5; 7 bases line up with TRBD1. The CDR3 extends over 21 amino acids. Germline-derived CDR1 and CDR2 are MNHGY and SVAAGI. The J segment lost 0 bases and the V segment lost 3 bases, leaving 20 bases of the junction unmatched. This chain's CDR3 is CASSYSQGVLPSLGSNQPQHF. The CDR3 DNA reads TGTGCCAGCAGTTACTCTCAGGGGGTCCTCCCCTCCCTAGGTAGCAATCAGCCCCAGCATTTT.

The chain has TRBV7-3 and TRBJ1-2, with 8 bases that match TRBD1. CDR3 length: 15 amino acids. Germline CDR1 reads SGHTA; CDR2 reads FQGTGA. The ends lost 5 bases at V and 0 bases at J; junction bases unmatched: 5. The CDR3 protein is CASSMTGDSNYGYTF. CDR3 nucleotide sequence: TGTGCCAGCAGCATGACAGGGGATTCTAACTATGGCTACACCTTC.

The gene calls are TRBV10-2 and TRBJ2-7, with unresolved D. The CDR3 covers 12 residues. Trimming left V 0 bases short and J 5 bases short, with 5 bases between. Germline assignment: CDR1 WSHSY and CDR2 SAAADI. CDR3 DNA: TGCGCCAGCAGTGAGTCAAGGGACGAGCAGTACTTC. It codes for CASSESRDEQYF.

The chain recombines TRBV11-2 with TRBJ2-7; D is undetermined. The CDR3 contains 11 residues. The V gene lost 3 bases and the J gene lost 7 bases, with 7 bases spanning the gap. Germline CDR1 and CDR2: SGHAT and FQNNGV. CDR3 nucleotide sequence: TGTGCCAGCAGCTTCCTCTGGGAGCAGTACTTC. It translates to CASSFLWEQYF.

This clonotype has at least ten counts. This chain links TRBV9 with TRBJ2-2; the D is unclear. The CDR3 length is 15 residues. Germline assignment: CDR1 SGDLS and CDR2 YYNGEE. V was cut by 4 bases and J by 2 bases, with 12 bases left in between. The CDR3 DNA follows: TGTGCCAGCAGCCAACGGGCCATCAACACCGGGGAGCTGTTTTTT. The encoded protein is CASSQRAINTGELFF.

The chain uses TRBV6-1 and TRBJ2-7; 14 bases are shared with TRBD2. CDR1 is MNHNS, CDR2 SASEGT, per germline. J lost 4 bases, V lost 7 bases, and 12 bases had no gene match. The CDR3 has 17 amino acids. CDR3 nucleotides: TGTGCCAGCATTAGAACCGGGACTAGCGGGAGTAAGTACGAGCAGTACTTC. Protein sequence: CASIRTGTSGSKYEQYF.

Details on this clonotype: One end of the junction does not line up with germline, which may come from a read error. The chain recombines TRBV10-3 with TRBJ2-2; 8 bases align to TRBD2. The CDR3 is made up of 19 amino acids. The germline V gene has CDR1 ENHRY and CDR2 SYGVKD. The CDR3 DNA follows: TGTGTCATCAGTGGGGGGCGGGGTAGCGGGATCCGCACCACCTGGGAGCTGTTTTTT. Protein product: CVISGGRGSGIRTTWELFF.

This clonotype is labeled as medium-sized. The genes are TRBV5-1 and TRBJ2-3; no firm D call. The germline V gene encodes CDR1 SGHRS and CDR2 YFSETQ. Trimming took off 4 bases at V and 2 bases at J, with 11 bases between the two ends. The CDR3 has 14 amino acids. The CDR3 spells CASSPLGYTDTQYF. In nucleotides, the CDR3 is TGCGCCAGCAGCCCCCTCGGGTACACAGATACGCAGTATTTT.

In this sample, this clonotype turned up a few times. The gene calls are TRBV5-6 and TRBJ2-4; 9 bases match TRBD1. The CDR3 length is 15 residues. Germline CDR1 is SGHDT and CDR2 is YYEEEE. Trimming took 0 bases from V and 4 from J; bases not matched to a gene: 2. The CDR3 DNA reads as TGTGCCAGCAGCTTGGATGGGACAGGGAAAAACATTCAGTACTTC. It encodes CASSLDGTGKNIQYF.

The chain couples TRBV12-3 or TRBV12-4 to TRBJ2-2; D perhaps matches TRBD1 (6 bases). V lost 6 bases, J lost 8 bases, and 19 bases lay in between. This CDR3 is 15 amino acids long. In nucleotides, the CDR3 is TGTGCCAGCAGGGACGAGGCAGGGGATTCTGGGGAGCTGTTTTTT. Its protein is CASRDEAGDSGELFF.

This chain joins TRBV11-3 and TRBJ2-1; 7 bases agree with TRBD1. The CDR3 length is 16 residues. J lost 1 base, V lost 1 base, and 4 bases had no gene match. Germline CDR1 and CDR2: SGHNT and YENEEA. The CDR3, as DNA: TGTGCCAGCAGCTTAGTTCAGGGGGTATCCTACAATGAGCAGTTCTTC. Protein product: CASSLVQGVSYNEQFF.

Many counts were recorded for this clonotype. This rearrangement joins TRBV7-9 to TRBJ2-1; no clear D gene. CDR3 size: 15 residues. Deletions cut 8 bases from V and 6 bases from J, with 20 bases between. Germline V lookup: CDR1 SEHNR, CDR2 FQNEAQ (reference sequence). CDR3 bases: TGTGCCAGCGACCTATCGTGGTCTGGCGGCAATGAGCAGTTCTTC. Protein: CASDLSWSGGNEQFF.

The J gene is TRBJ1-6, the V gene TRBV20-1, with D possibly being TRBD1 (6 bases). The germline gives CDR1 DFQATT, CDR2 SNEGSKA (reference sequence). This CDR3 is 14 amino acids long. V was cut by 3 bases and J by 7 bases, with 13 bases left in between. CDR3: CSARWHDRNSPLHF. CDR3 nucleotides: TGCAGTGCTAGGTGGCATGACAGGAATTCACCCCTCCACTTT.

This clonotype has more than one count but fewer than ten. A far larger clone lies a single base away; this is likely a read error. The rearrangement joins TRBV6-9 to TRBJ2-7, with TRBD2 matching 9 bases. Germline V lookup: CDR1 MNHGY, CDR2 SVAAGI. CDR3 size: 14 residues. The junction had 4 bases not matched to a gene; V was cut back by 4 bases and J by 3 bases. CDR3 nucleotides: TGTGCCAGCAGTTGGACTAGCGAGAGCTACGAGCAGTACTTC. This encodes CASSWTSESYEQYF.

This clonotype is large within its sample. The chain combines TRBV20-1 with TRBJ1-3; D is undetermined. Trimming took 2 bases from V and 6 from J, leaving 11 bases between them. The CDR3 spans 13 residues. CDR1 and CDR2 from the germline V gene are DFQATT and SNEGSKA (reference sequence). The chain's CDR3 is CSARQPSSNTIYF. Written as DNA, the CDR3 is TGCAGTGCTAGACAGCCATCCTCAAACACCATATATTTT.

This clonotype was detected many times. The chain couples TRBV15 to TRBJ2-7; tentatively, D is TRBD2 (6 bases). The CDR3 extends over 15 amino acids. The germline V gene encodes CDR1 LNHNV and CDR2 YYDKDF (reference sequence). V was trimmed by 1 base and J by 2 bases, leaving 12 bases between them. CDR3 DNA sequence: TGTGCCACCAGCAGAGGAGGGGACTTGACCTACGAGCAGTACTTC. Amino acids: CATSRGGDLTYEQYF.

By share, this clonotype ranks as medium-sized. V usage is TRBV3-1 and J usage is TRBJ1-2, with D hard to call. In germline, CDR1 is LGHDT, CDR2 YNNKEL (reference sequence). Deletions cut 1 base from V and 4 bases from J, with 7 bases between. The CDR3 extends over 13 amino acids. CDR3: CASSQAGVYGYTF. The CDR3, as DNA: TGTGCCAGCAGCCAAGCCGGGGTCTATGGCTACACCTTC.

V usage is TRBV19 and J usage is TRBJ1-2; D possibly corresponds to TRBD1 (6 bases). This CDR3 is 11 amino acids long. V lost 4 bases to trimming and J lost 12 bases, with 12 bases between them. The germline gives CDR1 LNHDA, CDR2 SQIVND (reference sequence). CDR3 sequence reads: CASSTGEGNTF. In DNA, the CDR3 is TGTGCCAGTAGTACAGGGGAGGGGAACACCTTC.

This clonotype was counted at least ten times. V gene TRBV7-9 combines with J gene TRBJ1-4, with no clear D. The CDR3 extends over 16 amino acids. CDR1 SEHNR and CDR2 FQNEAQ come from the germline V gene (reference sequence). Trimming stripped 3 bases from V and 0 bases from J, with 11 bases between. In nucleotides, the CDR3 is TGTGCCAGCAGCTTGGGTCCGGGGACAACTAATGAAAAACTGTTTTTT. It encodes CASSLGPGTTNEKLFF.

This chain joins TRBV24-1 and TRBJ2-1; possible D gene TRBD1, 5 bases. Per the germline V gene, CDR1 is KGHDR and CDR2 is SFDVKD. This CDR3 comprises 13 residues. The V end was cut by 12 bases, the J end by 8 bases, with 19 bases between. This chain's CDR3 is CASSVQGHDEQFF. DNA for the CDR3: TGTGCCTCCTCGGTGCAGGGCCACGATGAGCAGTTCTTC.